The T cell receptor beta chain described here comes from a study of beta chain features in type 1 diabetes. For the study at large: Regarding age, gender and cell yields, patients proved similar to healthy donors.

Expressed TCRB transcripts were sequenced because the isolated RNA had all been reverse transcribed beforehand. The repertoire was sequenced with immunoSEQ multiplex PCR; TCRdb's copy has only in-frame clones and lacks some. The table lists 600,000 to 700,000 clones, around 12% of them singletons. The germline V gene has CDR1 SGHDN and CDR2 FVKESK. Germline trimming cut 0 bases from V and 0 bases from J; bases unmatched to any gene: 11. The length of the CDR3 is 20 residues. Broader study findings: All four CD4+ subsets of Type 1 diabetes patients contained TCRB CDR3s that were moderately but significantly shorter.

A word on this clone: Its specificity is unknown.

The sequence was collected from a young man with type 1 diabetes. Source material: naive CD4+ T cells from blood. This chain connects TRBV14 to TRBJ2-3; 11 bases agree with TRBD2. CDR3 DNA sequence: TGTGCCAGCAGCCAAGATCAGCTAGCGGGGGGCCGTTCTAGCACAGATACGCAGTATTTT. Translating gives CASSQDQLAGGRSSTDTQYF.